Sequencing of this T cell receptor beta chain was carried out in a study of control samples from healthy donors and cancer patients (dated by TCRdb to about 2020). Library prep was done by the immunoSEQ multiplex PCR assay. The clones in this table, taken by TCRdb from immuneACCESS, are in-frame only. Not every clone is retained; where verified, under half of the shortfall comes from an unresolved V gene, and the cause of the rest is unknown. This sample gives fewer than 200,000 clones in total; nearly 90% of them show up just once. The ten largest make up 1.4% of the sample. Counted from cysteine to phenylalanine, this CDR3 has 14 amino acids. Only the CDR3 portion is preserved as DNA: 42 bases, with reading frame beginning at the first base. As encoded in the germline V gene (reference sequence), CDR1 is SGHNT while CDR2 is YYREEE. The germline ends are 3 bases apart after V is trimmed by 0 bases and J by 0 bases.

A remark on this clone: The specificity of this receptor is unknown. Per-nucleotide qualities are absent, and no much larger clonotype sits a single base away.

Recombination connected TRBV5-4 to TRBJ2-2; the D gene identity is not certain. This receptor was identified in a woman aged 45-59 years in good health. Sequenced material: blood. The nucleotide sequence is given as TGTGCCAGCAGCTTGGATCCGAACACCGGGGAGCTGTTTTTT. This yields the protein CASSLDPNTGELFF.